These 26 T cell receptor beta chains came from one sample sequenced in a study of T cells in Graves' hyperthyroidism and ophthalmopathy. Template material for amplifying TCR beta CDR3 regions consisted of RNA transcripts. First-round RT-PCR of the TCR CDR3 relied on the HTBI primer set. TCRdb reprocessed the multiplex PCR reads with MiXCR, giving one entry per CDR3 protein. The repertoire holds more than 350,000 distinct CDR3 sequences, approximately 18% seen once, with roughly 35% in the top ten. The sequenced sample was blood. These TCRs come from a woman aged 25 to 39 with Graves' hyperthyroidism that later progressed to Graves' ophthalmopathy.

This clonotype was found a few times. The chain joins TRBV25-1 to TRBJ2-5, with 7 bases matching TRBD1. With 2 bases clipped from V and 4 bases from J, the junction kept 16 bases outside the gene matches. Germline loops: CDR1 MGHDK, CDR2 SYGVNS. The CDR3 spans 18 residues. CDR3 nucleotides: TGTGCCAGCAGTGAAAGAAAGACAGGGAGTCTCCCGGGAGAGACCCAGTACTTC. It encodes CASSERKTGSLPGETQYF.

CDR3 DNA: TGCGCCAGCAGCTTGGCCCGGGAGGCAGATACGCAGTATTTT. Amino acids: CASSLAREADTQYF. This chain joins TRBV5-1 and TRBJ2-3; 7 nucleotides agree with TRBD2. The length of the CDR3 is 14 residues. V lost 0 bases and J lost 4; bases outside the gene matches: 2. In germline, CDR1 is SGHRS, CDR2 YFSETQ.

In its sample, this clonotype was seen many times. J is TRBJ1-2 and V is TRBV7-8; D perhaps matches TRBD1 (5 bases). From germline, CDR1 is SGHVS and CDR2 FQNEAQ. This CDR3 contains 14 residues. V dropped 1 base and J dropped 3 bases, with 9 bases sitting between them. The CDR3 DNA sequence: TGTGCCAGCAGCTTAGGGCCAGGGTACTATGGCTACACCTTC. Translation gives CASSLGPGYYGYTF.

This clonotype was found a few times. A much larger clone lies a single base off, so this may be a read error. V usage is TRBV15 and J usage is TRBJ2-4; D perhaps matches TRBD1 (5 bases). Germline lookup yields CDR1 LNHNV and CDR2 YYDKDF (reference sequence). The CDR3 sequence is 14 residues long. CDR3 residues: CAISRGKGVNIQYF. CDR3 in DNA: TGTGCCATCAGCAGAGGAAAAGGGGTGAACATTCAGTACTTC.

This clonotype was detected ten times or more. The chain is built from TRBV4-1 and TRBJ1-5; TRBD1 might be the D (6 bases). Trimming cost V 10 bases and J 0 bases, with 22 bases left between them. The CDR3 is 17 amino acids. CDR1 MGHRA and CDR2 YSYEKL come from the germline V gene. The CDR3 DNA is TGCGCCACCCACCAGGGGCTGGGACTGTATAGCAATCAGCCCCAGCATTTT. Translating gives CATHQGLGLYSNQPQHF.

This clonotype was observed a handful of times. V gene TRBV5-8 combines with J gene TRBJ1-2; D is uncertain. With 5 bases removed from V and 2 bases from J, the gap between germline ends came to 13 bases. The CDR3 has 14 amino acids. In germline, CDR1 is SGHTS, CDR2 YDEGEE. Here the CDR3 reads CASSRSAVNYGYTF. The CDR3 DNA sequence: TGTGCCAGCAGTCGCAGTGCAGTAAACTATGGCTACACCTTC.

The V gene is TRBV11-2, the J gene TRBJ2-7; TRBD2 is a possible D gene (5 bases). CDR3 length: 16 amino acids. V was shortened by 5 bases and J by 3 bases, with 20 bases between the two germline ends. Looked up from germline, CDR1 is SGHAT and CDR2 is FQNNGV. The DNA of the CDR3 is TGTGCCAGCAGCCCAGGCCGCGGACGCCGGGACTACGAGCAGTACTTC. Its protein product is CASSPGRGRRDYEQYF.

This clonotype has a count of ten or more. The chain couples TRBV2 to TRBJ1-1; D is uncertain. V was trimmed by 3 bases and J by 3 bases, leaving 8 bases between them. Germline V gene lookup returns CDR1 SNHLY and CDR2 FYNNEI. The CDR3 runs to 13 residues. This CDR3 is CASSDRWDTEAFF. In DNA, the CDR3 is TGTGCCAGCAGTGACAGGTGGGACACTGAAGCTTTCTTT. The complete variable domain, with remaining parts taken from reference TRBV2 and TRBJ1-1, reads EPEVTQTPSHQVTQMGQEVILRCVPISNHLYFYWYRQILGQKVEFLVSFYNNEISEKSEIFDDQFSVERPDGSNFTLKIRSTKLEDSAMYFCASSDRWDTEAFFGQGTRLTVV.

This clonotype was recorded many times. V gene TRBV2 combines with J gene TRBJ2-7; D remains unclear. V was clipped by 6 bases and J by 1 base, with 7 bases between them. The CDR3 has 12 amino acids. Germline V lookup: CDR1 SNHLY, CDR2 FYNNEI. CDR3 sequence: CASRSDSYEQYF. The CDR3 DNA is TGTGCCAGCAGATCGGATTCCTACGAGCAGTACTTC.

In its sample, this clonotype was seen many times. The gene calls are TRBV6-1 and TRBJ1-2, with TRBD1 identical over 9 bases. The CDR3 contains 11 residues. Germline values: CDR1 MNHNS, CDR2 SASEGT. Trimming cost V 8 bases and J 6 bases; bases outside gene matches: 1. In nucleotides, the CDR3 is TGTGCCAGCGGACAGGGGAATGGCTACACCTTC. Translating it yields CASGQGNGYTF.

With respect to this clonotype: Germline and junction disagree at one end, which may indicate a read error. CDR3 in amino acids: CASSFGQGYNEQYF. As DNA, the CDR3 is TGTGCCAGCAGCTTCGGGCAGGGGTACAACGAGCAGTACTTC. V and J are TRBV5-1 and TRBJ2-7, with D maybe TRBD1 (6 bases). CDR1 is SGHRS, CDR2 YFSETQ, per germline. This CDR3 spans 14 amino acids. The entire variable domain, with the rest obtained from reference TRBV5-1 and TRBJ2-7, is as follows: KAGVTQTPRYLIKTRGQQVTLSCSPISGHRSVSWYQQTPGQGLQFLFEYFSETQRNKGNFPGRFSGRQFSNSRSEMNVSTLELGDSALYLCASSFGQGYNEQYFGPGTRLTVT.

The chain couples TRBV28 to TRBJ1-5, with D perhaps TRBD1 (6 bases). Trimming left V 5 bases short and J 6 bases short, with 17 bases between. Germline loops: CDR1 MDHEN, CDR2 SYDVKM. The CDR3 loop spans 15 amino acids. CDR3 in amino acids: CASSATHREPQPQHF. The CDR3 DNA reads TGTGCCAGCAGTGCCACCCACAGGGAACCTCAGCCCCAGCATTTT.

At least ten counts were recorded for this clonotype. V and J are TRBV3-1 and TRBJ2-3; no clear D. The CDR3 contains 14 residues. Germline V CDR1 and CDR2: LGHDT, YNNKEL (reference sequence). Trimming shortened V by 1 base and J by 6 bases, and 11 bases separated the two germline ends. CDR3 protein: CASSQVYAPDTQYF. The CDR3 DNA follows: TGTGCCAGCAGCCAAGTATATGCACCGGATACGCAGTATTTT.

The table lists this clonotype with many counts. The DNA for the CDR3 is TGTGCCAGCAGTTACAGGCCCAGCACCGAGCAGTACTTC. Protein sequence: CASSYRPSTEQYF. The chain is built from TRBV6-1 and TRBJ2-7, with D possibly being TRBD1 (5 bases). Trimming removed 5 bases at V and 6 bases at J, with 14 bases between. CDR1 is MNHNS, CDR2 SASEGT, per germline. The CDR3 totals 13 residues.

This clonotype has at least ten counts. V usage is TRBV29-1 and J usage is TRBJ1-1; TRBD1 is a possible D gene (5 bases). V was clipped by 4 bases and J by 0 bases, with 9 bases between them. This CDR3 is 13 amino acids long. Germline V gives CDR1 SQVTM, CDR2 ANQGSEA. CDR3 region: CSVGGTVNTEAFF. Here the CDR3 DNA reads TGCAGCGTTGGGGGGACGGTGAACACTGAAGCTTTCTTT.

This clonotype appeared a few times. CDR3 sequence reads: CASSVGANRGTGELFF. CDR3 bases: TGTGCCAGCAGCGTAGGCGCAAACAGGGGCACCGGGGAGCTGTTTTTT. The genes are TRBV9 and TRBJ2-2; 7 bases map to TRBD1. CDR1 SGDLS and CDR2 YYNGEE come from the germline V gene. Trimming at V came to 0 bases and at J to 4 bases, leaving 6 bases not matched to a gene. The CDR3 is 16 amino acids.

This clonotype was seen more than once but under ten times. V is TRBV5-5 and J is TRBJ2-7; the D is unclear. The V end was cut by 1 base, the J end by 0 bases, with 11 bases between. The germline CDR1 and CDR2 sequences are SGHKS and YYEKEE (reference sequence). The CDR3 has 15 residues. CDR3 nucleotides: TGTGCCAGCAGCTTGTCATGGAGTCACTCCTACGAGCAGTACTTC. Amino acid sequence: CASSLSWSHSYEQYF.

This clonotype was observed many times. This chain joins TRBV6-1 and TRBJ2-7; D is uncertain. Germline V lookup: CDR1 MNHNS, CDR2 SASEGT. V lost 0 bases to trimming and J lost 6 bases, with 15 bases between them. The CDR3 sequence is 15 residues long. CDR3 in amino acids: CASSEALLVGSEQYF. The CDR3 DNA follows: TGTGCCAGCAGTGAAGCGCTTCTTGTGGGAAGCGAGCAGTACTTC.

This clonotype showed up many times. This chain uses TRBV4-2 with TRBJ1-4, with D perhaps matching TRBD1 (6 bases). V gave up 0 bases and J gave up 0 bases, with 17 bases separating them. CDR3 length: 19 residues. Germline V lookup: CDR1 LGHNA, CDR2 YNFKEQ. The CDR3 loop reads CASSQDRGFKLPTNEKLFF. The CDR3 coding sequence is TGTGCCAGCAGCCAAGACAGGGGTTTTAAGTTACCAACTAATGAAAAACTGTTTTTT.

This clonotype was seen more than once but under ten times. The chain uses TRBV6-1 and TRBJ1-5; a possible D gene is TRBD1 (5 bases). The CDR3 is 17 residues long. Per the germline V gene, CDR1 is MNHNS and CDR2 is SASEGT. Trimming shortened V by 5 bases and J by 4 bases, and 21 bases separated the two germline ends. DNA of the CDR3: TGTGCCAGCAGTTCCGAAGTAGAGGGGACTGGAAATCAGCCCCAGCATTTT. Amino acids: CASSSEVEGTGNQPQHF.

This clonotype was found a few times. The rearrangement joins TRBV27 to TRBJ1-2, with TRBD1 identical over 9 bases. V lost 2 bases and J lost 4; bases outside the gene matches: 23. Germline V gene data show CDR1 as MNHEY and CDR2 as SMNVEV (reference sequence). The CDR3 consists of 21 residues. The CDR3 loop reads CASSLVAYPGQGFVSAYGYTF. Here the CDR3 DNA reads TGTGCCAGCAGTTTAGTTGCATATCCGGGACAGGGCTTTGTCTCGGCCTATGGCTACACCTTC.

This clonotype was seen only a few times. The chain couples TRBV5-1 to TRBJ1-1, with 7 bases that match TRBD1. The CDR3 runs to 15 residues. Unmatched junction bases numbered 7, after V lost 4 bases and J lost 1 base. Germline lookup yields CDR1 SGHRS and CDR2 YFSETQ. CDR3 region: CASSDGDRRNTEAFF. CDR3 coding DNA: TGCGCCAGCAGCGACGGGGACAGACGGAACACTGAAGCTTTCTTT.

This clonotype has at least ten counts. CDR3 in amino acids: CASTTQGMNTEAFF. The CDR3 nucleotides are TGTGCCAGCACCACACAGGGGATGAACACTGAAGCTTTCTTT. The rearrangement links TRBV28 to TRBJ1-1; 7 bases are shared with TRBD1. This CDR3 region has 14 residues. The germline V gene encodes CDR1 MDHEN and CDR2 SYDVKM. Unmatched junction bases numbered 5, after V lost 7 bases and J lost 0 bases.

Only a few counts were recorded for this clonotype. The rearrangement uses TRBV15 and TRBJ2-1; 10 nucleotides match TRBD2. The germline V gene encodes CDR1 LNHNV and CDR2 YYDKDF (reference sequence). The J segment lost 4 bases and the V segment lost 1 base, leaving 10 bases of the junction unmatched. CDR3 length equals 18 residues. The CDR3 protein is CATSRVSSGGSYYNEQFF. DNA of the CDR3: TGTGCCACCAGCAGAGTGTCTAGCGGGGGAAGTTATTACAATGAGCAGTTCTTC.

V gene TRBV11-2 combines with J gene TRBJ2-3, with 10 bases lining up with TRBD1. Germline assignment: CDR1 SGHAT and CDR2 FQNNGV. V shed 4 bases, J shed 4 bases, and the junction held 5 bases outside the gene matches. This CDR3 comprises 15 residues. CDR3 in DNA: TGTGCCAGCAGCTCAGGGACAGGGGTCTCAGATACGCAGTATTTT. This codes for CASSSGTGVSDTQYF.

With regard to this clonotype: The CDR3 does not close with the conserved phenylalanine or tryptophan, likely indicating a read error. The chain joins TRBV5-1 to TRBJ2-5; D unclear. The germline gives CDR1 SGHRS, CDR2 YFSETQ. The CDR3 consists of 14 residues. The CDR3 DNA reads as TGTGCCAGCAGCTTGTTGGCGGACCAAGAGACCCAGTACCTC. Protein product: CASSLLADQETQYL.